The clone carrying this TCR beta chain appeared once. Its cognate antigen is unknown. Germline V lookup: CDR1 MDHEN, CDR2 SYDVKM. Germline trimming cut 7 bases from V and 6 bases from J; bases unmatched to any gene: 8. CDR3 length: 14 amino acids. Reverse transcription of all isolated RNA meant that expressed TCRB transcripts were sequenced. Clones were sequenced by immunoSEQ multiplex PCR, and TCRdb holds only the in-frame ones, with some missing. The table includes about 27,000 clones, 45% to 65% detected once. This specimen belongs to a study of beta chain features in type 1 diabetes. Whole-study findings and limits: Patients with Type 1 diabetes showed moderately but significantly shorter TCRB CDR3s in all four CD4+ subsets. Within patients, naive, central memory and Treg TCRB repertoires seemed more similar than within healthy donors.

Sequencing was done on a sample of Tregs from blood. The clonotype originates from a woman aged 18-35 years with type 1 diabetes. The V call is TRBV28, the J call TRBJ2-2; 7 bases are shared with TRBD1. CDR3 sequence: CASTLTTGPGELFF. The CDR3 DNA reads as TGTGCCAGCACCTTGACGACAGGGCCCGGGGAGCTGTTTTTT.